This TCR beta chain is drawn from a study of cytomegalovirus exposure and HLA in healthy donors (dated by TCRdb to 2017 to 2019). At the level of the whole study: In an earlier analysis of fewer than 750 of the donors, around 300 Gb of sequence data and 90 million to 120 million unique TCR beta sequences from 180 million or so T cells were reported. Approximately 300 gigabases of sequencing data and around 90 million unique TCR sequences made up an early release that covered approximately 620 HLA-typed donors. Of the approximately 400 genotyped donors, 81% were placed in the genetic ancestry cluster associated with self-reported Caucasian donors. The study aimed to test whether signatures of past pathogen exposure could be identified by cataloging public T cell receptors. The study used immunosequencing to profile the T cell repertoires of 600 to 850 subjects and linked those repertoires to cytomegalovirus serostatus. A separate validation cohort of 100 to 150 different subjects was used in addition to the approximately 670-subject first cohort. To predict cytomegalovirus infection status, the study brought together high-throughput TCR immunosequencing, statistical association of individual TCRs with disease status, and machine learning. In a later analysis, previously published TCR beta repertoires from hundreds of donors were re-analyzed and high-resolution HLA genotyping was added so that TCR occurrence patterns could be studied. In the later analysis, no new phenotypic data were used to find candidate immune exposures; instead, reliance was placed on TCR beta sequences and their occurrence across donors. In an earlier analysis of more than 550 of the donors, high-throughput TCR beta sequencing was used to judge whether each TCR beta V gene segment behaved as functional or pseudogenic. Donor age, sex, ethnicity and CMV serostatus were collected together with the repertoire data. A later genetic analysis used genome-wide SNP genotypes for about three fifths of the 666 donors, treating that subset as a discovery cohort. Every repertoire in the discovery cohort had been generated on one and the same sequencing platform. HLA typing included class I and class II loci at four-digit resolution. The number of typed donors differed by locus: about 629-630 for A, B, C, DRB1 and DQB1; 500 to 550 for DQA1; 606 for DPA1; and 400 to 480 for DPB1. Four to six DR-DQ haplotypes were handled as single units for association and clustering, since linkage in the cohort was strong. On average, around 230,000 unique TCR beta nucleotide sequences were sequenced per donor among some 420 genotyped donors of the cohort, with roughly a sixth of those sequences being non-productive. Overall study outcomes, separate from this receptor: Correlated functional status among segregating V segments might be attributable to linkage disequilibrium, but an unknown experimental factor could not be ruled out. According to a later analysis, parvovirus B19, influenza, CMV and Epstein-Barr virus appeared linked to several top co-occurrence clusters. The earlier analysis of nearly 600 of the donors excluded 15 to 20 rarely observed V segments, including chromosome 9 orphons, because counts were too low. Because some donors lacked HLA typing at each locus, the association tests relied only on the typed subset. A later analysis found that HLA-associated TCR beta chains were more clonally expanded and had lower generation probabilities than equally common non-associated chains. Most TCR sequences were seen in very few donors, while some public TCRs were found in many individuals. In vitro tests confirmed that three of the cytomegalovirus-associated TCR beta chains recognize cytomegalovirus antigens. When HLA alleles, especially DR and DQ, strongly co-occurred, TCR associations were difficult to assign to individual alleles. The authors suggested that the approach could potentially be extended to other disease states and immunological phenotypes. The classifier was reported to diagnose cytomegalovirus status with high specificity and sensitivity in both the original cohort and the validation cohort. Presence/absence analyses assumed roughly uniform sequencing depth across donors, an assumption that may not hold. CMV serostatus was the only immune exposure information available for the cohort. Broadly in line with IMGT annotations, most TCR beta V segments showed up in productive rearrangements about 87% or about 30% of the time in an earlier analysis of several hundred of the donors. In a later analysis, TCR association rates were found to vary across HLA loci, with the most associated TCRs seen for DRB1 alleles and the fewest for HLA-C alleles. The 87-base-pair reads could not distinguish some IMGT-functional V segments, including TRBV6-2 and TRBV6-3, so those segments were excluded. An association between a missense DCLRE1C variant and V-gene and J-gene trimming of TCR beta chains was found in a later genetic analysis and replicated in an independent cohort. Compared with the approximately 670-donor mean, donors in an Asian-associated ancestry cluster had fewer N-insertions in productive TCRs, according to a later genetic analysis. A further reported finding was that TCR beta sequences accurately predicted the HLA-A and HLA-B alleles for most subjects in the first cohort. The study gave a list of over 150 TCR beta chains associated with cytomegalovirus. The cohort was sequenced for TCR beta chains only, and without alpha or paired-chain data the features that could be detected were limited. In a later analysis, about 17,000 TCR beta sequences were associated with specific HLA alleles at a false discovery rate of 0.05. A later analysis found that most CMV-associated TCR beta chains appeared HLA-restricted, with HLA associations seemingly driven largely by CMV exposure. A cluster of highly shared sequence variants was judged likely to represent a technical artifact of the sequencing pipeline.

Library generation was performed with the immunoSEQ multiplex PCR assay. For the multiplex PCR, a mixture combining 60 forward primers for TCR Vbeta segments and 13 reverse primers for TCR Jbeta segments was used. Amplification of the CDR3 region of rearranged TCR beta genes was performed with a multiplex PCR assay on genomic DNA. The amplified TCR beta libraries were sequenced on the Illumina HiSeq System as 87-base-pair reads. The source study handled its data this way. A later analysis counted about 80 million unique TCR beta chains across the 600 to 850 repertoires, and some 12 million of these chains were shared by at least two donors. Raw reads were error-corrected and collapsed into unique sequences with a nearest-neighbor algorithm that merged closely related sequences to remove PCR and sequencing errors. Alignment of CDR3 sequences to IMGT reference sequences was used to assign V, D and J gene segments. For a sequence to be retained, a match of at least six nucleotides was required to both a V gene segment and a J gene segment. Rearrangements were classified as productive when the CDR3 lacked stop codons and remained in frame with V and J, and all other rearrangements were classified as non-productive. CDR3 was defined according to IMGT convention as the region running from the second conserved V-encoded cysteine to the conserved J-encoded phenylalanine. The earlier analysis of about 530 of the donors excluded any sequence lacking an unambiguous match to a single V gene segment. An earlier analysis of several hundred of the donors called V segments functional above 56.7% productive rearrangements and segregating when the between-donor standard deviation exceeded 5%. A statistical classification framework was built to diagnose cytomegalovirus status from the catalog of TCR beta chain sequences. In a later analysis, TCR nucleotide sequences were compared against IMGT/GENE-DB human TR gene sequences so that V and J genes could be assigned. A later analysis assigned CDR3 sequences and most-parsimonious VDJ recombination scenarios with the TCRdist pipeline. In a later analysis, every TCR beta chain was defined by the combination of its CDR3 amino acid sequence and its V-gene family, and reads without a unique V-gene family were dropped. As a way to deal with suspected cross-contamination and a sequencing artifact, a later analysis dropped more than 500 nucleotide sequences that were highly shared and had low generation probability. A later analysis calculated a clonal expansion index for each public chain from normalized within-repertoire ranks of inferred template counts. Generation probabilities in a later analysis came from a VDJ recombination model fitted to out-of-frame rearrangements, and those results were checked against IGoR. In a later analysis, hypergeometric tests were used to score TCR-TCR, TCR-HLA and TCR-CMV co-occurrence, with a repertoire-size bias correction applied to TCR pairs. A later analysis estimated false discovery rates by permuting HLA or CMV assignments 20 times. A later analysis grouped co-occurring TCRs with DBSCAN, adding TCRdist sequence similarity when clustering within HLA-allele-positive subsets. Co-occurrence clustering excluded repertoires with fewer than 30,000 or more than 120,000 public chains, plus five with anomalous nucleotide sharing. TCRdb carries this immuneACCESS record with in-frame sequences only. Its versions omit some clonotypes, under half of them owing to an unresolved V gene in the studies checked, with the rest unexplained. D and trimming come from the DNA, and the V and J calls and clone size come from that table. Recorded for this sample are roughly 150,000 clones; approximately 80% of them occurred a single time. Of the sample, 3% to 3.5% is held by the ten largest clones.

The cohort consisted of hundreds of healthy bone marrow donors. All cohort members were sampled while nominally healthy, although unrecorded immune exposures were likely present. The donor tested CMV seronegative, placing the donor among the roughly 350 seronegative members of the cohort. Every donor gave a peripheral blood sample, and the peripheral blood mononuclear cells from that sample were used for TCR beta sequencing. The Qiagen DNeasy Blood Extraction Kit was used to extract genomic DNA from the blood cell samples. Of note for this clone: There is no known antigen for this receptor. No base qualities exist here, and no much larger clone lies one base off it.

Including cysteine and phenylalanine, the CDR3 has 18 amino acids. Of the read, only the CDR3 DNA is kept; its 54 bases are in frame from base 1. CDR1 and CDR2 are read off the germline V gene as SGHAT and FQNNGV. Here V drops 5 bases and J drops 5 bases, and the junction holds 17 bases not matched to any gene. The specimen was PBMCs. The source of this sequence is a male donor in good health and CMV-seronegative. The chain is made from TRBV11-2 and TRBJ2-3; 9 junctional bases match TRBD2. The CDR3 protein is CASSTFLAGLTRGDTQYF. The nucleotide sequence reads TGTGCCAGCAGCACATTCCTAGCGGGATTGACCCGGGGAGATACGCAGTATTTT.